This T cell receptor (beta chain) was recovered during a study of shared T cell receptors in the human thymus. In germline, CDR1 is SEHNR, CDR2 FQNEAQ (reference sequence). Trimming pared 0 bases from V and 3 bases from J, leaving 14 bases between. This CDR3 has 16 residues. The table came from immunoSEQ multiplex PCR; TCRdb's copy has only in-frame clones and leaves some out. There are hundreds of thousands of clones in the sample; more than 85% occur only once, and roughly 0.02% lies in the top ten. The sequencing input was thymocytes. The chain joins TRBV7-9 to TRBJ1-1; D gene ambiguous. This clonotype was sampled from a human donor. CDR3 residues: CASSLADNLRDTEAFF. CDR3 DNA: TGTGCCAGCAGCTTAGCCGACAACCTCCGGGACACTGAAGCTTTCTTT.